This section outlines one T cell receptor beta chain sequence together with its context. This CDR3 contains 17 residues. The V end was cut by 0 bases, the J end by 4 bases, with 19 bases between. Germline loops: CDR1 SGHRS, CDR2 YFSETQ. Authors' processing steps: Amplified reference gene primers provided the basis for estimating nucleated cell counts. Profiling relied on immunoSEQ multiplex PCR, and the TCRdb table lists in-frame clones only, not all of them. V, J and clone size derive from that table, while D and trimming were established from the DNA sequence. This table holds 150,000 to 170,000 clones, over 65% found once. This sample was taken from a study of blood T cell repertoires in COVID-19. In the study overall: Acute-phase and convalescent COVID-19 samples originated in the United States, Italy and Spain. The cDNA or gDNA used as material had been derived from T cells, B-cell-depleted T cells, or PBMCs.

This receptor was obtained from an elderly man with acute or convalescent COVID-19. Sequenced input: peripheral blood. The chain links TRBV5-1 to TRBJ1-1; TRBD1 is a possible D gene (6 bases). DNA of the CDR3: TGCGCCAGCAGCTTGGGAACTGTGGGGGGGCCGGGCACTGAAGCTTTCTTT. Amino acid sequence: CASSLGTVGGPGTEAFF.